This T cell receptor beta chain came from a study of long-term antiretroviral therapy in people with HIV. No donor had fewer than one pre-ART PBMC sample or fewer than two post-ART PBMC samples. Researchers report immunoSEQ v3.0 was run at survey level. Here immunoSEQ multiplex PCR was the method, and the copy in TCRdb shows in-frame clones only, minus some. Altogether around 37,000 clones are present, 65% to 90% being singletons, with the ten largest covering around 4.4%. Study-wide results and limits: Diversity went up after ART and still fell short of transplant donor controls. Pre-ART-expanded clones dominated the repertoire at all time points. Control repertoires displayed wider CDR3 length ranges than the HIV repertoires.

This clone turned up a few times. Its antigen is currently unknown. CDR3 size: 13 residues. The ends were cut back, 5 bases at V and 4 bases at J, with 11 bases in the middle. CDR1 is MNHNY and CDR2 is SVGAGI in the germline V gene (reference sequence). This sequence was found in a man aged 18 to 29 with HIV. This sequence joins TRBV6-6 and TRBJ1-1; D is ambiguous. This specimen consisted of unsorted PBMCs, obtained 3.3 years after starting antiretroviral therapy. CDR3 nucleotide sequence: TGTGCCAGCAGTGACGACGGGATCACTGAAGCTTTCTTT. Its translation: CASSDDGITEAFF.